This T cell receptor beta chain was identified in a study of blood T cell repertoires in COVID-19. At the level of the study: Some COVID-19 samples were acute and others convalescent; all came from the United States, Italy and Spain. T cells, B-cell-depleted T cells, or PBMCs supplied cDNA or gDNA.

Germline values: CDR1 SNHLY, CDR2 FYNNEI. Trimming removed 2 bases from V and 1 base from J; junction bases left unmatched: 8. The CDR3 is 16 amino acids. Original analysis: It was from reference gene primer amplification that nucleated cell counts were estimated. This table comes from immunoSEQ multiplex PCR, and its TCRdb copy is limited to in-frame clones, with some not included. The V and J calls and clone size come from that table; D and trimming were worked out from the DNA. The sample includes approximately 91,000 clones, around three quarters of them seen just once. The sequence was collected from a man aged 70 or older with acute or convalescent COVID-19. The chain recombines TRBV2 with TRBJ2-7; the match to TRBD1 covers 7 bases. The material sequenced was peripheral blood. For the CDR3, the DNA is TGTGCCAGCAGTGAATCGGAGGACAGGCTATCCTACGAGCAGTACTTC. The encoded protein is CASSESEDRLSYEQYF.